This T cell receptor beta chain was retrieved from a study of blood T cell repertoires in COVID-19. Study overall: The United States, Italy and Spain provided the acute and convalescent COVID-19 samples. The cDNA or gDNA used as material had been derived from T cells, B-cell-depleted T cells, or PBMCs.

Trimming at V came to 0 bases and at J to 2 bases, leaving 1 base not matched to a gene. The CDR3 totals 14 residues. Per germline, CDR1 SGHRS and CDR2 YFSETQ. Authors' processing steps: From reference gene primer amplification, estimates of nucleated cell counts were derived. Profiling relied on immunoSEQ multiplex PCR, and the TCRdb table lists in-frame clones only, not all of them. D and trimming come from the DNA, and the V and J calls and clone size come from that table. Of about 88,000 clones in the sample, 85% were seen once. Sequencing was done on a sample of peripheral blood. The sequence was obtained from a woman aged 70-85 years with acute or convalescent COVID-19. V is TRBV5-1 and J is TRBJ2-5; 7 nucleotides line up with TRBD1. DNA for the CDR3: TGCGCCAGCAGCTTGGGGACAGGTCAAGAGACCCAGTACTTC. Its translation is CASSLGTGQETQYF.